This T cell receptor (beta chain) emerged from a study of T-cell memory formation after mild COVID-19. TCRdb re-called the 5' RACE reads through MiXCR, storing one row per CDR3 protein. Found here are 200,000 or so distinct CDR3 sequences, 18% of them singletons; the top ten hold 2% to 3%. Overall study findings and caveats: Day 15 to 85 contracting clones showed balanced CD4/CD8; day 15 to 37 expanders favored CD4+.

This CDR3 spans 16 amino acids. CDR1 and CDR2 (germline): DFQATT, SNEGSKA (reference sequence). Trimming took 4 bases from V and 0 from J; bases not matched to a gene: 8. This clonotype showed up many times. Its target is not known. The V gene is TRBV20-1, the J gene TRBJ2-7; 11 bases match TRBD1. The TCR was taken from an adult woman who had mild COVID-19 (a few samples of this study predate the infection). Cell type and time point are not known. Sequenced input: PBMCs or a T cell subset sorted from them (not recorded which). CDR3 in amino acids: CSATAGQGAGSYEQYF. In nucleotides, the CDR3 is TGCAGTGCTACCGCCGGACAGGGGGCTGGCTCCTACGAGCAGTACTTC.